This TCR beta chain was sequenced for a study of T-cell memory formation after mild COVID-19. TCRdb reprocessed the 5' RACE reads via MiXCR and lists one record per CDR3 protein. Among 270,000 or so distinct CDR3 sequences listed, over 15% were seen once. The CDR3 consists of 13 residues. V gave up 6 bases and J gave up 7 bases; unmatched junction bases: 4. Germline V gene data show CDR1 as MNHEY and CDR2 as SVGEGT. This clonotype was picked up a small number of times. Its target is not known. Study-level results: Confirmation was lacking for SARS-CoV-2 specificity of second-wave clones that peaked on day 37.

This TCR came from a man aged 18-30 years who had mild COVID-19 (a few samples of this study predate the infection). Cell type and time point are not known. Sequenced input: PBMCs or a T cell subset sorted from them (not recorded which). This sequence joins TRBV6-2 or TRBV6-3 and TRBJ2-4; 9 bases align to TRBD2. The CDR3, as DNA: TGTGCCAGCAGACTAGCGGGCGGGAACATTCAGTACTTC. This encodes CASRLAGGNIQYF.